This T cell receptor (beta chain) was profiled in a study of blood T cell repertoires in COVID-19. J was trimmed by 9 bases and V by 0 bases; bases with no gene match: 7. CDR1 is SNHLY and CDR2 is FYNNEI in the germline V gene. The CDR3 is 14 residues long. The repertoire was sequenced with immunoSEQ multiplex PCR; TCRdb's copy has only in-frame clones and lacks some. Of about 180,000 clones in the sample, approximately 85% were seen once. The receptor was derived from a human donor with active or convalescent COVID-19. The donor label of this sample is uncertain. The V call is TRBV2, the J call TRBJ1-2; TRBD1 matches 7 bases. Sequenced material: peripheral blood. The CDR3 protein is CASSEAVGGGSYTF. As DNA, the CDR3 is TGTGCCAGCAGTGAAGCTGTAGGGGGCGGTAGCTACACCTTC.